This T cell receptor (beta chain) was found in a study of T cells in Graves' hyperthyroidism and ophthalmopathy. Researchers took RNA transcripts and amplified the TCR beta CDR3 regions from them. First-round RT-PCR targeting the TCR CDR3 was performed with the HTBI primer set. From the multiplex PCR reads, TCRdb called clonotypes with MiXCR, one entry per CDR3 protein. The sample yields some 530,000 distinct CDR3 sequences, approximately 23% seen once. In its sample, this clonotype was seen a few times. Ophthalmopathy patients had moderate-to-severe active disease, CAS ≥3, NOSPECS ≥4, and disease duration under 3 months. Patients with uncontrolled infections, other autoimmune diseases, pregnancy or lactation were excluded. V was shortened by 6 bases and J by 13 bases, with 25 bases between the two germline ends. The CDR3 consists of 16 residues.

Material for sequencing was blood. This TCR was recovered from a woman aged 70-85 years with Graves' ophthalmopathy. This sequence joins TRBV12-3 or TRBV12-4 and TRBJ1-6, with TRBD1 as a possible D gene (6 bases). The CDR3 DNA reads as TGTGCCAGCAGGAACAGGGAAGAGGTCCCCTTTAGCCCCCTCCACTTT. Residues: CASRNREEVPFSPLHF.